This T cell receptor beta chain originates from a study of OX40 agonist ivuxolimab in advanced cancers. At the level of the whole study: Ivuxolimab was a fully human IgG2 agonistic monoclonal antibody targeting the costimulatory receptor OX40 (CD134). Prior anti-PD-1, anti-PD-L1 or anti-CTLA-4 therapy was permitted, and approximately 39% of dose-escalation patients had received checkpoint inhibitors. A male proportion of 70% to 90% and a mean age of approximately 58 years, ranging from about 23 to 79, were recorded for the dose-escalation cohort. Among the 52 dose-escalation patients, around 20 had hepatocellular carcinoma, approximately 15 melanoma, 9 renal cell carcinoma and 9 head and neck cancer. Intravenous ivuxolimab was administered to patients every 2 weeks at six dose levels: 0.01, 0.1, 0.3, 1.5, 3 and 10 mg/kg. Partial responses occurred in three dose-escalation patients, of whom one had hepatocellular carcinoma and two had cutaneous melanoma. The point of sequencing TCRbeta in the periphery was to test whether ivuxolimab changed TCR sequence diversity and drove clonal T-cell expansion. The monotherapy dose-escalation portion (N = 52 patients) of the phase I ivuxolimab trial is reported in the paper.

Genomic DNA was extracted from sorted cells for sequencing of the TCRbeta CDR3 region. The immunoSEQ Assay was used for sequencing of TCRbeta CDR3 regions. What TCRdb holds here is the immuneACCESS table cut down to in-frame rearrangements. Part of the clones is not present; checked against another copy, under half of the missing clones reflect an unresolved V gene, and the others are unexplained. This sample lists 70,000 to 95,000 clones; under 95% were detected once. The ten most abundant clones make up roughly 2.6% of the sample. The CDR3 sequence holds 14 residues, the cysteine and phenylalanine included. Left in the record is the CDR3 DNA by itself, 42 bases read in frame from the first base. The germline V gene supplies CDR1 MGHDK and CDR2 SYGVNS. Here V drops 9 bases and J drops 2 bases, and the junction holds 5 bases not matched to any gene. The paper as a whole reports these results and caveats: In partial responders in the 0.1-3.0 mg/kg groups, normalized peripheral clonal expansion was found to be among the lowest, especially among CD8+ T cells. Antigen specificity was not determined for the clonally expanded peripheral T cells. Low levels of normalized T-cell clonal expansion were also shown by some nonresponding patients. At doses of 0.1 to 3.0 mg/kg, clonal expansion of both CD4+ and CD8+ T cells in blood was seen between baseline and week 6. After ivuxolimab, expanded clones were on average more numerous among CD8+ T cells than among CD4+ T cells.

The trial excluded patients who had a history of autoimmune disease or who were on systemic immunosuppression. Peripheral blood for TCR sequencing was drawn from every dose cohort at baseline, at cycle 4 day 1 and at cycle 7 day 1. The samples were drawn from a first-in-human, open-label, multicenter phase I dose-escalation trial of ivuxolimab. Adults with locally advanced or metastatic melanoma, renal cell carcinoma, hepatocellular carcinoma or head and neck squamous cell carcinoma were enrolled in the trial. Before TCR sequencing, CD4+ and CD8+ T cells were separately sorted from peripheral blood. Points on this clone: There is no known antigen for this receptor. Within one base of it there is no much larger clone, and no base qualities were kept.

The starting material was CD4+ or CD8+ T cells sorted from blood, obtained in a trial of the OX40 agonist ivuxolimab. The receptor was derived from an adult with an advanced solid tumor such as melanoma, head and neck, liver or kidney cancer. Here the chain combines TRBV25-1 and TRBJ2-7; a stretch of 12 junction bases matches TRBD2. In nucleotide form, the sequence is TGTGCCAGTGTAGGACTAGCGGGACCCTACGAGCAGTACTTC. This encodes CASVGLAGPYEQYF.